The sequence of this T cell receptor beta chain was determined in a study of T cell responses to AZD1222 COVID-19 vaccine. Whole-study context: It was second doses at about 4 or about 12 weeks that were pooled.

Findings of the study overall: A mostly white British donor set with more females was recruited, and clonal diversity was possibly underestimated.

A remark on this clone: The antigen is not known.

Sequencing was performed with immunoSEQ multiplex PCR; in TCRdb, only in-frame clones are kept and a portion is missing. Of about 110,000 clones listed, roughly 90% were seen once; the top ten hold 5.1%. The germline V gene has CDR1 MDHEN and CDR2 SYDVKM. This CDR3 is built from 15 residues. V lost 5 bases to trimming and J lost 5 bases; unmatched junction nucleotides: 8. Sequences were derived from peripheral blood, sampled on day 0 of AZD1222 vaccination. This receptor was identified in an adult in good health. The chain combines TRBV28 with TRBJ2-1, with 8 bases lining up with TRBD2. The CDR3 nucleotides read TGTGCCAGCAGTCTGGGGGTAGCGGGAAACAATGAGCAGTTCTTC. Its translation is CASSLGVAGNNEQFF.